This T cell receptor beta chain was identified in a study of cytomegalovirus exposure and HLA in healthy donors. Study outcomes and limitations: A later analysis found that most CMV-associated TCR beta chains appeared HLA-restricted. Analysis was carried out at a later point, and it linked a missense DCLRE1C variant to TCR beta V- and J-gene trimming.

This clone was seen only a few times. Its antigen is unidentified. PCR primers comprised 60 Vbeta and 13 Jbeta primers. Authors' analysis steps: A follow-up analysis tallied around 80 million unique TCR beta chains, roughly 11 million shared. Sequencing was performed with immunoSEQ multiplex PCR; in TCRdb, only in-frame clones are kept and a portion is missing. That table furnishes V, J and clone size, whereas the DNA furnished D and trimming. The table has about 160,000 clones, 84% seen once; the top ten hold roughly 6.7%. The source is a man aged 50 to 59 in good health and CMV-seropositive. The sample was PBMCs.

For the CDR3, the DNA is TGTGCCATCAGTACGACAGAGCGCACAGATACGCAGTATTTT. Translation gives CAISTTERTDTQYF. This rearrangement joins TRBV10-3 to TRBJ2-3; D possibly corresponds to TRBD1 (5 bases). CDR3 length equals 14 residues. Trimming stripped 5 bases from V and 1 base from J, with 10 bases between. Germline values: CDR1 ENHRY, CDR2 SYGVKD.